The next 21 T cell receptor beta chains were all read from a single sample in a study of blood T cells in healthy people across ages. Sample-barcoded 5' priming and a J-beta primer mix drove a second PCR of about 6 to 12 cycles. TCRdb itself ran the 5' RACE reads through MiXCR, one entry per CDR3 protein. The table lists some 760,000 distinct CDR3 sequences, around a quarter of them singletons, with more than 3% in the top ten. In addition, the sample was reused for a study of T cells of mothers and their children.

Sequencing was carried out using blood. These TCRs come from a boy aged 5-17 years in good health.

The chain has TRBV12-3 or TRBV12-4 and TRBJ2-3, with D maybe TRBD1 (5 bases). The V end was cut by 3 bases, the J end by 6 bases, with 13 bases between. The CDR3 is 14 residues long. The CDR3 DNA reads TGTGCCAGCAGTTTTCGACAGTCGTTGGATACGCAGTATTTT. Protein: CASSFRQSLDTQYF.

This clonotype was seen many times. This chain connects TRBV12-3 or TRBV12-4 to TRBJ1-4; unclear D gene. The CDR3 sequence is 14 residues long. The V end lost 3 bases, the J end lost 7 bases, and 12 bases lay between the germline ends. CDR3 protein: CASSFRGLTEKLFF. The CDR3 nucleotides are TGTGCCAGCAGTTTTCGAGGTCTCACTGAAAAACTGTTTTTT.

This sequence joins TRBV29-1 and TRBJ1-1, with D possibly matching TRBD1 (6 bases). V lost 5 bases and J lost 5, with 18 bases in between. The CDR3 contains 14 residues. Looked up from germline, CDR1 is SQVTM and CDR2 is ANQGSEA. The CDR3 is CSVTLTGRGTEAFF. CDR3 sequence (DNA): TGCAGCGTTACATTAACAGGGAGAGGTACTGAAGCTTTCTTT. The full variable domain, with the rest looked up from reference TRBV29-1 and TRBJ1-1, is SAVISQKPSRDICQRGTSLTIQCQVDSQVTMMFWYRQQPGQSLTLIATANQGSEATYESGFVIDKFPISRPNLTFSTLTVSNMSPEDSSIYLCSVTLTGRGTEAFFGQGTRLTVV.

This clonotype was seen more than once but under ten times. This chain links TRBV5-6 with TRBJ1-4; 9 nucleotides match TRBD1. Looked up from germline, CDR1 is SGHDT and CDR2 is YYEEEE. This CDR3 region has 15 residues. V shed 2 bases, J shed 5 bases, and the junction held 4 bases outside the gene matches. CDR3 residues: CASSLPGTGNEKLFF. The CDR3 region has the DNA TGTGCCAGCAGCTTACCCGGGACAGGGAATGAAAAACTGTTTTTT.

In its sample, this clonotype was seen a few times. The V gene is TRBV7-3, the J gene TRBJ2-6; no clear D gene. Trimming removed 4 bases at V and 1 base at J, with 17 bases between. The V gene's germline CDR1 is SGHTA and CDR2 FQGTGA. The CDR3 is 18 residues long. The CDR3 region has the DNA TGTGCCAGCAGCTCATTAACGCGGACCCCTTCTGGGGCCAACGTCCTGACTTTC. It specifies CASSSLTRTPSGANVLTF.

This clonotype has more than one count but fewer than ten. The chain joins TRBV20-1 to TRBJ1-4; TRBD1 agrees at 9 bases. Germline CDR1 reads DFQATT; CDR2 reads SNEGSKA (reference sequence). The length of the CDR3 is 12 residues. With V trimmed by 6 bases and J by 7 bases, 3 bases remained unmatched. For the CDR3, the DNA is TGCAGTGCGACGACAGGGGGTGAAAAACTGTTTTTT. This codes for CSATTGGEKLFF.

The rearrangement joins TRBV7-3 to TRBJ2-3; maybe TRBD1 (6 bases). Germline values: CDR1 SGHTA, CDR2 FQGTGA. This CDR3 comprises 15 residues. V was clipped by 6 bases and J by 1 base, with 14 bases between them. CDR3 nucleotide sequence: TGTGCCAGCAGACGCACAGGGTCGGGCACAGATACGCAGTATTTT. This encodes CASRRTGSGTDTQYF.

The chain joins TRBV29-1 to TRBJ2-6, with D hard to call. This CDR3 spans 13 amino acids. CDR1 SQVTM and CDR2 ANQGSEA come from the germline V gene. V shed 4 bases and J shed 0 bases, with 4 bases lying between them. In nucleotides, the CDR3 is TGCAGCGTTGTCCGCTCTGGGGCCAACGTCCTGACTTTC. This sequence encodes CSVVRSGANVLTF.

The chain joins TRBV28 to TRBJ2-3, with 7 bases lining up with TRBD2. Germline values: CDR1 MDHEN, CDR2 SYDVKM. This CDR3 contains 15 residues. Trimming at V came to 3 bases and at J to 2 bases, leaving 5 bases not matched to a gene. CDR3 in amino acids: CASSLASGDTDTQYF. Here the CDR3 DNA reads TGTGCCAGCAGTTTGGCTAGCGGAGACACAGATACGCAGTATTTT. The variable domain in full, completed from reference TRBV28 and TRBJ2-3, reads DVKVTQSSRYLVKRTGEKVFLECVQDMDHENMFWYRQDPGLGLRLIYFSYDVKMKEKGDIPEGYSVSREKKERFSLILESASTNQTSMYLCASSLASGDTDTQYFGPGTRLTVL.

The chain links TRBV20-1 to TRBJ2-5; weak D call: TRBD2 (6 bases). The better agreement between TRBJ2-1 and the DNA end casts doubt on the J call. The CDR3 covers 15 residues. CDR1 and CDR2 (germline): DFQATT, SNEGSKA (reference sequence). The CDR3 bases are TGCAGTGCTAGAGCAGCGGGTCCAGTGCGGGGTGAGCAGTTCTTC. This codes for CSARAAGPVRGEQFF.

The chain carries TRBV29-1 and TRBJ2-5; D could derive from TRBD1 or TRBD2 (6 bases each). CDR3 length equals 19 residues. Germline assignment: CDR1 SQVTM and CDR2 ANQGSEA. Trimming took 0 bases from V and 5 from J, leaving 28 bases between them. CDR3 sequence reads: CSVEEGGEASQGGWETQYF. The CDR3 region has the DNA TGCAGCGTTGAAGAGGGGGGCGAGGCTAGCCAGGGAGGTTGGGAGACCCAGTACTTC.

This chain joins TRBV20-1 and TRBJ2-7; D gene unclear. CDR3 length: 11 residues. The V end lost 5 bases, the J end lost 3 bases, and 8 bases lay between the germline ends. Looked up from germline, CDR1 is DFQATT and CDR2 is SNEGSKA (reference sequence). The CDR3 loop reads CSAPQYYEQYF. The CDR3 DNA sequence: TGCAGTGCTCCACAATACTACGAGCAGTACTTC.

A few counts support this clonotype. V and J are TRBV24-1 and TRBJ2-3; D is undetermined. The V end lost 0 bases, the J end lost 5 bases, and 5 bases lay between the germline ends. CDR3 size: 13 residues. In germline, CDR1 is KGHDR, CDR2 SFDVKD. Here the CDR3 reads CATSDLRRDTQYF. In DNA, the CDR3 is TGTGCCACCAGTGATTTGAGGCGAGATACGCAGTATTTT.

This clonotype was found a few times. The chain couples TRBV2 to TRBJ2-1, with 9 bases that match TRBD2. CDR1 and CDR2 (germline): SNHLY, FYNNEI. CDR3 length: 14 residues. After removal of 7 bases from V and 2 bases from J, the junction contained 3 bases not matched to a gene. Here the CDR3 DNA reads TGTGCCAGCACTAGCGGGGTCACCTACAATGAGCAGTTCTTC. Its translation: CASTSGVTYNEQFF.

This clonotype has more than one count but fewer than ten. This chain joins TRBV19 and TRBJ1-5; no reliable D call. V lost 6 bases to trimming and J lost 0 bases, with 12 bases between them. The germline V gene has CDR1 LNHDA and CDR2 SQIVND (reference sequence). The CDR3 is 15 residues long. The CDR3 DNA sequence: TGTGCCAGTAGAAGACAAGACTATAGCAATCAGCCCCAGCATTTT. It specifies CASRRQDYSNQPQHF. The variable domain in full, completed from reference TRBV19 and TRBJ1-5, reads DGGITQSPKYLFRKEGQNVTLSCEQNLNHDAMYWYRQDPGQGLRLIYYSQIVNDFQKGDIAEGYSVSREKKESFPLTVTSAQKNPTAFYLCASRRQDYSNQPQHFGDGTRLSIL.

The chain combines TRBV6-6 with TRBJ2-1; possible D gene TRBD2, 5 bases. The J call may be incorrect, as the DNA end agrees better with TRBJ2-7. The CDR3 is made up of 13 amino acids. Germline V CDR1 and CDR2: MNHNY, SVGAGI (reference sequence). The CDR3 loop is CASREGGPYEQYF. DNA for the CDR3: TGTGCCAGCAGAGAGGGCGGACCCTACGAGCAGTACTTC.

V usage is TRBV29-1 and J usage is TRBJ2-1; 12 bases are shared with TRBD2. Trimming took 5 bases from V and 7 from J; bases not matched to a gene: 3. CDR1 SQVTM and CDR2 ANQGSEA come from the germline V gene. The CDR3 runs to 13 residues. The CDR3 region has the DNA TGCAGCGTTCTAGCGGGAGGGTTGAATGAGCAGTTCTTC. Its translation: CSVLAGGLNEQFF.

This clonotype occurred a few times. The J gene is TRBJ1-4, the V gene TRBV7-8; D is undetermined. Trimming took off 3 bases at V and 1 base at J, with 6 bases between the two ends. This CDR3 is built from 14 residues. The germline CDR1 and CDR2 sequences are SGHVS and FQNEAQ. CDR3: CASSFWVTNEKLFF. The CDR3 nucleotides are TGTGCCAGCAGCTTTTGGGTAACTAATGAAAAACTGTTTTTT.

In its sample, this clonotype was seen a few times. The rearrangement joins TRBV15 to TRBJ2-1; 14 nucleotides match TRBD2. Per the germline V gene, CDR1 is LNHNV and CDR2 is YYDKDF (reference sequence). With 3 bases clipped from V and 6 bases from J, the junction kept 1 base outside the gene matches. The CDR3 covers 15 residues. Here the CDR3 reads CATSRGLAGVNEQFF. CDR3 nucleotides: TGTGCCACCAGCAGGGGACTAGCGGGGGTCAATGAGCAGTTCTTC. Supplemented by reference TRBV15 and TRBJ2-1, the full variable domain reads DAMVIQNPRYQVTQFGKPVTLSCSQTLNHNVMYWYQQKSSQAPKLLFHYYDKDFNNEADTPDNFQSRRPNTSFCFLDIRSPGLGDTAMYLCATSRGLAGVNEQFFGPGTRLTVL.

J is TRBJ2-7 and V is TRBV29-1, with D possibly being TRBD1 (5 bases). This CDR3 has 15 amino acids. Trimming shortened V by 0 bases and J by 7 bases, and 19 bases separated the two germline ends. Per germline, CDR1 SQVTM and CDR2 ANQGSEA. CDR3 amino acids: CSVEDPTRESYEQYF. The CDR3 DNA reads as TGCAGCGTTGAAGATCCTACCAGGGAAAGCTATGAGCAGTACTTC.

This clonotype was seen many times. V usage is TRBV5-1 and J usage is TRBJ2-1; 9 positions match TRBD2. This CDR3 region has 17 residues. The V gene's germline CDR1 is SGHRS and CDR2 YFSETQ. V gave up 4 bases and J gave up 9 bases; unmatched junction bases: 17. Here the CDR3 DNA reads TGCGCCAGCAGCACTTTCGGGGTTAGCGGGAGTATAAGTGAGCAGTTCTTC. Protein product: CASSTFGVSGSISEQFF.